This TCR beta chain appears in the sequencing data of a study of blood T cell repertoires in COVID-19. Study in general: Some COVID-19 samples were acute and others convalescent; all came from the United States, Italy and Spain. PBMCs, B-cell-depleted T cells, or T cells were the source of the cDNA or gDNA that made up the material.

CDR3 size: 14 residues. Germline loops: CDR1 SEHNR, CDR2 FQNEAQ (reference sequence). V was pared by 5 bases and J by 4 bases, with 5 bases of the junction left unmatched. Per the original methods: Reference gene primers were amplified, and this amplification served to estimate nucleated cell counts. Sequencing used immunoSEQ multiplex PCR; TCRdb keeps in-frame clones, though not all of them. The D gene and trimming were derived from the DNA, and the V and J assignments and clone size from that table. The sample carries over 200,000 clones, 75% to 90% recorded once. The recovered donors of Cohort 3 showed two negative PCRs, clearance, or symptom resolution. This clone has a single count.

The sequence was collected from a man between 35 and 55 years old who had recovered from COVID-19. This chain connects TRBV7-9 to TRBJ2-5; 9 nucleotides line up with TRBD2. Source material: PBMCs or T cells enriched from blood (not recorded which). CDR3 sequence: CASSPGLALETQYF. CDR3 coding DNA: TGTGCCAGCAGCCCCGGACTAGCGCTAGAGACCCAGTACTTC.